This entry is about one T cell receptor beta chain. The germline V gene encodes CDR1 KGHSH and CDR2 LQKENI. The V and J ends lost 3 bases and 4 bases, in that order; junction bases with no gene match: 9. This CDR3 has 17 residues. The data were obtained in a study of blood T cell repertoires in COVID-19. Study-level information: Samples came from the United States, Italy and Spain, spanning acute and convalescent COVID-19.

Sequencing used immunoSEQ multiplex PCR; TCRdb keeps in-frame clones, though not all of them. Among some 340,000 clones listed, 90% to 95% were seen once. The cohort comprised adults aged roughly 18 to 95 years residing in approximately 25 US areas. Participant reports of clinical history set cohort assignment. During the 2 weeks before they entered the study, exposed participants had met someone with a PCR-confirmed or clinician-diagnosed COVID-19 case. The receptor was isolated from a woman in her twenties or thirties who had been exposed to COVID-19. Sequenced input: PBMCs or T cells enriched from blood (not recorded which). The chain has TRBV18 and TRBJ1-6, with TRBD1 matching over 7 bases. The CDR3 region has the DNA TGTGCCAGCTCACCGAACAGGGGCAACCCTTATAATTCACCCCTCCACTTT. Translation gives CASSPNRGNPYNSPLHF.